The 18 T cell receptor beta chains listed next were all sequenced from one sample in a study of blood T cell repertoires in COVID-19. Method: immunoSEQ multiplex PCR; TCRdb's copy keeps in-frame clones and lacks some. This table holds around 60,000 clones, around 89% found once. Sequencing input: peripheral blood. Receptors were obtained from a human donor in a cohort sampled during active COVID-19.

The genes are TRBV12-5 and TRBJ1-6, with D hard to call. V was clipped by 5 bases and J by 10 bases, with 15 bases between them. Per the germline V gene, CDR1 is LGHNT and CDR2 is FRNRAP. The CDR3 has 14 residues. The CDR3 DNA follows: TGTGCTAGTGGTGCGACAATAATCATCTCACCCCTCCACTTT. It is translated as CASGATIIISPLHF.

The rearrangement uses TRBV4-3 and TRBJ1-2; D is possibly TRBD1 (6 bases). Trimming stripped 4 bases from V and 3 bases from J, with 18 bases between. The germline CDR1 and CDR2 sequences are LGHNA and YSLEER. There are 16 residues in the CDR3. The CDR3 DNA reads TGCGCCAGCAGCCTGGGGGACAACTCAGGATACTATGGCTACACCTTC. Its translation: CASSLGDNSGYYGYTF.

The chain recombines TRBV15 with TRBJ2-7, with a possible D match to TRBD1 (5 bases). V was shortened by 0 bases and J by 7 bases, with 16 bases between the two germline ends. Germline values: CDR1 LNHNV, CDR2 YYDKDF (reference sequence). This CDR3 is built from 15 residues. CDR3 sequence reads: CATSRDRSRAWEQYF. In DNA form, the CDR3 reads TGTGCCACCAGCAGAGATCGGTCCAGGGCGTGGGAGCAGTACTTC.

The gene calls are TRBV7-9 and TRBJ1-1; D remains unclear. The V end lost 5 bases, the J end lost 1 base, and 14 bases lay between the germline ends. Germline CDR1 reads SEHNR; CDR2 reads FQNEAQ (reference sequence). The CDR3 sequence is 15 residues long. This chain's CDR3 is CASSPGLSSNTEAFF. CDR3 DNA sequence: TGTGCCAGCAGCCCTGGACTATCTTCGAACACTGAAGCTTTCTTT.

A few counts support this clone. The chain joins TRBV11-2 to TRBJ2-7; weak D call: TRBD1 (6 bases). The CDR3 covers 15 residues. Germline CDR1 SGHAT, CDR2 FQNNGV. Deletions cut 2 bases from V and 0 bases from J, with 11 bases between. As DNA, the CDR3 is TGTGCCAGCAGCTTAATAACAGGGTCCTCCTACGAGCAGTACTTC. Its protein product is CASSLITGSSYEQYF.

J is TRBJ2-7 and V is TRBV18, with D possibly being TRBD1 (7 bases). Trimming took 3 bases from V and 5 from J, leaving 17 bases between them. CDR3 size: 15 residues. CDR1 is KGHSH and CDR2 is LQKENI in the germline V gene. The CDR3 region has the DNA TGTGCCAGCTCACCGGGGGGACAGAGGGTCGACGAGCAGTACTTC. Encoded protein: CASSPGGQRVDEQYF.

This clone appeared once. The chain combines TRBV30 with TRBJ2-3, with 7 bases lining up with TRBD2. J gave up 3 bases and V 4 bases, and 10 bases lay outside the gene matches. Germline values: CDR1 GTSNPN, CDR2 SVGIG (reference sequence). The CDR3 sequence is 15 residues long. CDR3 sequence: CAWKRDHLLTDTQYF. CDR3 DNA sequence: TGTGCCTGGAAGCGGGACCATCTCCTAACAGATACGCAGTATTTT.

This clone was detected only a few times. The CDR3 sequence is CASSVGQGSYEQYF. DNA for the CDR3: TGTGCCAGCTCAGTTGGACAGGGCTCCTACGAGCAGTACTTC. The rearrangement links TRBV18 to TRBJ2-7; 8 positions match TRBD1. J gave up 0 bases and V 5 bases, and 3 bases lay outside the gene matches. The CDR3 totals 14 residues. CDR1 is KGHSH, CDR2 LQKENI, per germline.

This clone was counted between two and nine times. The CDR3 DNA is TGTGCCAGCGGAGGGACAGGGATGTCCTATAATTCACCCCTCCACTTT. It specifies CASGGTGMSYNSPLHF. This chain joins TRBV9 and TRBJ1-6; 9 positions agree with TRBD1. CDR3 length: 16 residues. In germline, CDR1 is SGDLS, CDR2 YYNGEE. After removal of 7 bases from V and 1 base from J, the junction contained 6 bases not matched to a gene.

This chain uses TRBV7-6 with TRBJ2-2; no firm D call. Trimming cost V 2 bases and J 4 bases, with 5 bases left between them. Germline values: CDR1 SGHVS, CDR2 FNYEAQ. The length of the CDR3 is 13 residues. The CDR3 sequence: CASSLPVTGELFF. For the CDR3, the DNA is TGTGCCAGCAGCTTACCGGTCACCGGGGAGCTGTTTTTT. The whole variable domain, remainder taken from reference TRBV7-6 and TRBJ2-2, is GAGVSQSPRYKVTKRGQDVALRCDPISGHVSLYWYRQALGQGPEFLTYFNYEAQQDKSGLPNDRFSAERPEGSISTLTIQRTEQRDSAMYRCASSLPVTGELFFGEGSRLTVL.

This clone was recorded only once. The chain couples TRBV28 to TRBJ1-2; TRBD1 aligns across 8 bases. J was trimmed by 6 bases and V by 5 bases; bases with no gene match: 8. The CDR3 spans 14 residues. Looked up from germline, CDR1 is MDHEN and CDR2 is SYDVKM. For the CDR3, the DNA is TGTGCCAGCAGTCCGTCAGCAGGGGGCGATGGCTACACCTTC. This translates into CASSPSAGGDGYTF.

The chain is built from TRBV5-6 and TRBJ2-1; TRBD2 agrees at 7 bases. This CDR3 region has 17 residues. V lost 4 bases and J lost 0; bases outside the gene matches: 10. Germline V gene lookup returns CDR1 SGHDT and CDR2 YYEEEE. CDR3 amino acids: CASSLSAGVGSYNEQFF. The CDR3 coding sequence is TGTGCCAGCAGCCTCTCGGCGGGAGTCGGCTCCTACAATGAGCAGTTCTTC.

The chain couples TRBV6-5 to TRBJ1-3; tentative D call: TRBD1 (6 bases). Trimming took 5 bases from V and 4 from J, leaving 12 bases between them. The CDR3 consists of 14 residues. Germline V gene lookup returns CDR1 MNHEY and CDR2 SVGAGI. The DNA of the CDR3 is TGTGCCAGCAGTCCAACAGGGACGGGAAACACCATATATTTT. As protein: CASSPTGTGNTIYF.

In nucleotides, the CDR3 is TGTGCCAGCAGCTTGGCCGGACTAGCGGGAGATACGCAGTATTTT. This gives the protein CASSLAGLAGDTQYF. This chain joins TRBV5-5 and TRBJ2-3; 11 bases line up with TRBD2. The CDR3 covers 15 residues. Germline lookup yields CDR1 SGHKS and CDR2 YYEKEE (reference sequence). V lost 0 bases and J lost 5; bases outside the gene matches: 2. Full variable domain (rest looked up from reference TRBV5-5 and TRBJ2-3): DAGVTQSPTHLIKTRGQQVTLRCSPISGHKSVSWYQQVLGQGPQFIFQYYEKEERGRGNFPDRFSARQFPNYSSELNVNALLLGDSALYLCASSLAGLAGDTQYFGPGTRLTVL.

This rearrangement joins TRBV7-2 to TRBJ1-2; D is perhaps TRBD1 (5 bases). Trimming pared 5 bases from V and 4 bases from J, leaving 8 bases between. CDR1 is SGHTA, CDR2 FQGNSA, per germline. The CDR3 length is 12 residues. CDR3 protein: CASSIDSYGYTF. CDR3 nucleotides: TGTGCCAGCAGCATAGACAGCTATGGCTACACCTTC.

This clone was found once. V gene TRBV5-1 combines with J gene TRBJ2-1, with 10 bases fitting TRBD2. Germline trimming cut 0 bases from V and 8 bases from J; bases unmatched to any gene: 5. Per germline, CDR1 SGHRS and CDR2 YFSETQ. The CDR3 has 15 amino acids. CDR3 sequence (DNA): TGCGCCAGCAGCTTGGGGCTAGCGGGGGTGGATGAGCAGTTCTTC. It encodes CASSLGLAGVDEQFF.

V gene TRBV6-2 or TRBV6-3 combines with J gene TRBJ1-3; D gene ambiguous. Germline V gene data show CDR1 as MNHEY and CDR2 as SVGEGT. The V end lost 5 bases, the J end lost 0 bases, and 11 bases lay between the germline ends. CDR3 length: 15 residues. This CDR3 is CASSDGGSSGNTIYF. The CDR3 region has the DNA TGTGCCAGCAGTGACGGAGGGAGCTCTGGAAACACCATATATTTT.

This rearrangement joins TRBV14 to TRBJ1-1, with D possibly TRBD1 on 5 matching bases. V lost 4 bases and J lost 0, with 9 bases in between. This CDR3 contains 14 residues. The germline CDR1 and CDR2 sequences are SGHDN and FVKESK. The CDR3 region is CASSPPGMNTEAFF. The CDR3 DNA follows: TGTGCCAGCAGCCCTCCAGGGATGAACACTGAAGCTTTCTTT. The full variable domain, with the rest looked up from reference TRBV14 and TRBJ1-1, is EAGVTQFPSHSVIEKGQTVTLRCDPISGHDNLYWYRRVMGKEIKFLLHFVKESKQDESGMPNNRFLAERTGGTYSTLKVQPAELEDSGVYFCASSPPGMNTEAFFGQGTRLTVV.